These T cell receptor beta chains were read from a single sample in a study of beta chain features in type 1 diabetes. TCRdb's table, derived via immunoSEQ multiplex PCR, lists solely in-frame clones and lacks some. This sample carries around 330,000 clones, approximately 9.9% of them seen once, and the ten largest clones take over 0.015%. The sequencing sample was made of naive CD4+ T cells from blood. These receptors all stem from a woman younger than 45 in good health. The CDR3 runs from the conserved cysteine through the conserved F or W. The order of the fields is J gene, V gene, D gene, clone size, CDR3 protein, CDR3 DNA. D genes are given only for firm matches. Clone size is shown for a subset of rows, as once, few, many or a class of expanded clone.

>TRBJ2-2|TRBV5-4|TRBD2|-
CASSPSTGGPFGELFF
TGTGCCAGCAGCCCCTCGACGGGGGGACCCTTCGGGGAGCTGTTTTTT
>TRBJ1-4|TRBV2|TRBD1|few
CASSLQGNNEKLFF
TGTGCCAGCAGTTTACAGGGGAATAATGAAAAACTGTTTTTT
>TRBJ1-2|TRBV18|TRBD1|-
CASSRFGQGDYAF
TGTGCCAGCTCACGATTTGGACAGGGGGATTATGCCTTC
>TRBJ2-2|TRBV7-2|TRBD2|-
CASSLAQGGSGGTGELFF
TGTGCCAGCAGCTTAGCGCAGGGCGGGAGCGGCGGCACCGGGGAGCTGTTTTTT
>TRBJ2-1|TRBV4-1|-|-
CASRDGEVRYNEQFF
TGCGCCAGCAGGGATGGGGAGGTCCGATACAATGAGCAGTTCTTC
>TRBJ2-2|TRBV9|-|few
CASSVQANTGELFF
TGTGCCAGCAGCGTACAGGCGAACACCGGGGAGCTGTTTTTT
>TRBJ1-2|TRBV2|-|-
CASSELVSNYGYTF
TGTGCCAGCAGTGAACTTGTAAGCAACTATGGCTACACCTTC
>TRBJ2-3|TRBV28|-|few
CASTPLLNPTTDTQYF
TGTGCCAGCACCCCCCTACTGAACCCGACTACAGATACGCAGTATTTT
>TRBJ2-3|TRBV30|TRBD2|few
CAWSGSGSSDTQYF
TGTGCCTGGAGTGGTAGCGGGAGTTCAGATACGCAGTATTTT
>TRBJ2-2|TRBV9|-|few
CASSVTSGYTGELFF
TGTGCCAGCAGCGTAACCAGCGGGTACACCGGGGAGCTGTTTTTT
>TRBJ2-1|TRBV6-5|-|few
CASSLDRSTYNEQFF
TGTGCCAGCAGTCTGGACAGATCGACCTACAATGAGCAGTTCTTC
>TRBJ1-1|TRBV30|-|-
CAWSTRGSNTEAFF
TGTGCCTGGAGTACCCGAGGGTCGAACACTGAAGCTTTCTTT